Each of the 22 T cell receptor beta chains below was sequenced from the same sample in a study of blood T cell repertoires in COVID-19. Assay used: immunoSEQ multiplex PCR; TCRdb lists only in-frame clones, some missing. The table lists fewer than 250,000 clones, roughly nine tenths of them singletons. The sequenced material came from peripheral blood. These receptor sequences come from a woman aged 70-85 years with acute or convalescent COVID-19.

This clone was recorded only once. V usage is TRBV5-6 and J usage is TRBJ1-1; no reliable D call. Trimming cost V 1 base and J 5 bases, with 15 bases left between them. The V gene's germline CDR1 is SGHDT and CDR2 YYEEEE. The CDR3 extends over 15 amino acids. The CDR3 sequence: CASSLLRDEGTEAFF. The CDR3 DNA sequence: TGTGCCAGCAGCTTGCTACGGGATGAAGGGACTGAAGCTTTCTTT.

The genes are TRBV18 and TRBJ1-4; TRBD1 matches 7 bases. Germline assignment: CDR1 KGHSH and CDR2 LQKENI. This CDR3 region has 14 residues. After removal of 3 bases from V and 6 bases from J, the junction contained 4 bases not matched to a gene. Here the CDR3 reads CASSPRQGDEKLFF. Here the CDR3 DNA reads TGTGCCAGCTCACCCCGACAGGGTGATGAAAAACTGTTTTTT.

In this sample, this clone turned up once. The gene calls are TRBV25-1 and TRBJ1-1; D is uncertain. Trimming removed 4 bases at V and 4 bases at J, with 13 bases between. The germline V gene encodes CDR1 MGHDK and CDR2 SYGVNS. The CDR3 has 14 residues. The CDR3 reads CASSALLGSTEAFF. The DNA of the CDR3 is TGTGCCAGCAGTGCCCTGTTGGGGAGCACTGAAGCTTTCTTT.

The J gene is TRBJ1-2, the V gene TRBV18, with 11 bases fitting TRBD1. The CDR3 consists of 16 residues. V was clipped by 2 bases and J by 8 bases; unmatched bases: 10. Germline V lookup: CDR1 KGHSH, CDR2 LQKENI. CDR3 amino acids: CASSPDIGTGGEGYTF. DNA of the CDR3: TGTGCCAGCTCACCAGATATTGGGACAGGGGGTGAAGGCTACACCTTC. The full variable domain, rest sourced from reference TRBV18 and TRBJ1-2, is NAGVMQNPRHLVRRRGQEARLRCSPMKGHSHVYWYRQLPEEGLKFMVYLQKENIIDESGMPKERFSAEFPKEGPSILRIQQVVRGDSAAYFCASSPDIGTGGEGYTFGSGTRLTVV.

The rearrangement joins TRBV27 to TRBJ2-1; no reliable D call. Deletions cut 2 bases from V and 0 bases from J, with 5 bases between. CDR1 and CDR2 (germline): MNHEY, SMNVEV (reference sequence). The CDR3 length is 14 residues. This CDR3 is CASSLEVSYNEQFF. In DNA, the CDR3 is TGTGCCAGCAGTTTAGAGGTCTCCTACAATGAGCAGTTCTTC.

The J gene is TRBJ1-5, the V gene TRBV2; 8 positions match TRBD1. The V segment lost 6 bases and the J segment 0 bases; nucleotides outside the gene matches: 7. The CDR3 totals 16 residues. CDR1 is SNHLY, CDR2 FYNNEI, per germline. CDR3 region: CASRATGALSNQPQHF. Here the CDR3 DNA reads TGTGCCAGCAGGGCGACAGGGGCCCTTAGCAATCAGCCCCAGCATTTT. The whole variable domain, remainder taken from reference TRBV2 and TRBJ1-5, is EPEVTQTPSHQVTQMGQEVILRCVPISNHLYFYWYRQILGQKVEFLVSFYNNEISEKSEIFDDQFSVERPDGSNFTLKIRSTKLEDSAMYFCASRATGALSNQPQHFGDGTRLSIL.

V usage is TRBV28 and J usage is TRBJ2-1, with D perhaps matching TRBD2 (5 bases). Trimming stripped 8 bases from V and 0 bases from J, with 5 bases between. CDR3 length: 12 amino acids. Looked up from germline, CDR1 is MDHEN and CDR2 is SYDVKM. Here the CDR3 reads CASGSSYNEQFF. CDR3 nucleotide sequence: TGTGCCAGCGGGAGCTCCTACAATGAGCAGTTCTTC.

V gene TRBV5-5 combines with J gene TRBJ2-2, with D possibly being TRBD1 (5 bases). The CDR3 consists of 15 residues. Germline CDR1 reads SGHKS; CDR2 reads YYEKEE (reference sequence). The germline V and J ends were trimmed by 1 base and 6 bases, with 13 bases remaining between them. Written as DNA, the CDR3 is TGTGCCAGCAGCTTGCCGCAGGGAATTCCCGGGGAGCTGTTTTTT. Residues: CASSLPQGIPGELFF.

V and J are TRBV19 and TRBJ2-7, with D possibly being TRBD2 (6 bases). V dropped 7 bases and J dropped 2 bases, with 12 bases sitting between them. This CDR3 has 13 amino acids. Per germline, CDR1 LNHDA and CDR2 SQIVND (reference sequence). CDR3 DNA: TGTGCCAGTACCAACACGGGAGCCTACGAGCAGTACTTC. Residues: CASTNTGAYEQYF.

The chain carries TRBV7-8 and TRBJ1-2, with D maybe TRBD1 (6 bases). V was clipped by 5 bases and J by 3 bases, with 16 bases between them. CDR1 and CDR2 from the germline V gene are SGHVS and FQNEAQ. The CDR3 covers 15 residues. The CDR3 loop reads CASSRQDSSYYGYTF. As DNA, the CDR3 is TGTGCCAGCAGCCGACAGGACAGCTCCTACTATGGCTACACCTTC.

This chain uses TRBV5-6 with TRBJ2-3; 7 positions match TRBD1. CDR1 SGHDT and CDR2 YYEEEE come from the germline V gene. This CDR3 comprises 15 residues. Trimming took 4 bases from V and 7 from J; bases not matched to a gene: 12. The CDR3 is CASSGPNRGANTQYF. The CDR3 nucleotides read TGTGCCAGCAGCGGACCCAACAGGGGAGCGAATACGCAGTATTTT.

This clone was recorded a few times. This chain uses TRBV6-1 with TRBJ1-2; 7 bases agree with TRBD1. CDR3 length equals 15 residues. V was clipped by 0 bases and J by 5 bases; unmatched bases: 6. From germline, CDR1 is MNHNS and CDR2 SASEGT. The CDR3 bases are TGTGCCAGCAGTGAAGCAAGGGGGCCAGGATATGGCTACACCTTC. It translates to CASSEARGPGYGYTF.

This clone was counted a few times. The chain employs TRBV10-2 and TRBJ2-7; 9 nucleotides agree with TRBD2. After removal of 0 bases from V and 6 bases from J, the junction contained 3 bases not matched to a gene. The CDR3 consists of 14 residues. Germline V gene lookup returns CDR1 WSHSY and CDR2 SAAADI. CDR3 sequence: CASSESGLAFEQYF. In DNA, the CDR3 is TGCGCCAGCAGTGAGTCGGGACTAGCATTCGAGCAGTACTTC.

The chain combines TRBV6-2 or TRBV6-3 with TRBJ2-7; TRBD2 might be the D (6 bases). This CDR3 contains 17 residues. Trimming shortened V by 0 bases and J by 2 bases, and 17 bases separated the two germline ends. Germline CDR1 and CDR2: MNHEY and SVGEGT. CDR3 sequence: CASSYSPIGGPPYEQYF. The CDR3 DNA reads as TGTGCCAGCAGTTACTCGCCCATCGGAGGGCCCCCCTACGAGCAGTACTTC.

This chain uses TRBV28 with TRBJ2-1; a possible D gene is TRBD2 (5 bases). The CDR3 is 17 residues long. The germline V gene encodes CDR1 MDHEN and CDR2 SYDVKM. Trimming pared 5 bases from V and 5 bases from J, leaving 22 bases between. CDR3 nucleotides: TGTGCCAGCAGTCCCTACCCCGGCAGACTAAGAGACAATGAGCAGTTCTTC. As protein: CASSPYPGRLRDNEQFF.

CDR3 loop: CASSLSQGGNQPQHF. The CDR3, as DNA: TGTGCCAGCTCACTCTCACAGGGGGGCAATCAGCCCCAGCATTTT. The gene calls are TRBV18 and TRBJ1-5; 8 bases are shared with TRBD1. V lost 4 bases to trimming and J lost 2 bases; unmatched junction nucleotides: 4. CDR1 is KGHSH, CDR2 LQKENI, per germline. CDR3 length: 15 amino acids.

The chain uses TRBV7-9 and TRBJ1-6; TRBD1 aligns across 9 bases. Per germline, CDR1 SEHNR and CDR2 FQNEAQ (reference sequence). CDR3 length: 16 amino acids. J was trimmed by 7 bases and V by 5 bases; bases with no gene match: 9. The CDR3 DNA reads TGTGCCAGCAGCCGACGGACAGGGGAAGGGAATTCACCCCTCCACTTT. It is translated as CASSRRTGEGNSPLHF.

The rearrangement links TRBV18 to TRBJ1-2; 7 nucleotides match TRBD1. Germline V CDR1 and CDR2: KGHSH, LQKENI. The CDR3 extends over 13 amino acids. J lost 6 bases, V lost 5 bases, and 6 bases had no gene match. CDR3 region: CASSWDRFDGYTF. The CDR3 DNA sequence: TGTGCCAGCTCATGGGACAGATTCGATGGCTACACCTTC.

The chain is built from TRBV4-3 and TRBJ2-7, with D unresolved. The CDR3 length is 13 residues. Trimming removed 5 bases at V and 1 base at J, with 9 bases between. Germline CDR1 LGHNA, CDR2 YSLEER. The CDR3 DNA reads as TGCGCCAGCAGCTATCGGGTGTCCTACGAGCAGTACTTC. Protein: CASSYRVSYEQYF.

This sequence joins TRBV19 and TRBJ2-1, with 8 bases that match TRBD2. V dropped 2 bases and J dropped 4; count of bases not matched to a gene: 7. There are 16 residues in the CDR3. Germline V gives CDR1 LNHDA, CDR2 SQIVND (reference sequence). The CDR3 DNA follows: TGTGCCAGTAGTATATGGGTACTAGCGGAGTACAATGAGCAGTTCTTC. Translation gives CASSIWVLAEYNEQFF. Complete variable domain (other parts from reference TRBV19 and TRBJ2-1): DGGITQSPKYLFRKEGQNVTLSCEQNLNHDAMYWYRQDPGQGLRLIYYSQIVNDFQKGDIAEGYSVSREKKESFPLTVTSAQKNPTAFYLCASSIWVLAEYNEQFFGPGTRLTVL.

CDR3: CVRSLARQGSNQPQHF. The CDR3 DNA sequence: TGTGTCAGAAGCTTAGCTAGACAGGGTAGCAATCAGCCCCAGCATTTT. The chain has TRBV7-5 and TRBJ1-5; whether TRBD1, the table's D call, matches the DNA was not checked. TRBV7-5 is classified as a pseudogene. The CDR3 contains 16 residues.

V is TRBV10-3 and J is TRBJ1-6; 9 bases are shared with TRBD1. CDR3 length equals 14 residues. Looked up from germline, CDR1 is ENHRY and CDR2 is SYGVKD. V shed 6 bases, J shed 5 bases, and the junction held 2 bases outside the gene matches. CDR3 DNA sequence: TGTGCCATCAGGGACAGGGGTGATAATTCACCCCTCCACTTT. This gives the protein CAIRDRGDNSPLHF.